Sequencing of this T cell receptor (beta chain) was carried out in a study of blood T cells in healthy people across ages. Study outcomes and limitations: Bulk PBMC profiling left naive and antigen-experienced comparisons inconclusive.

Comment on this clonotype: The target antigen is unknown.

In germline, CDR1 is KGHSH, CDR2 LQKENI. This CDR3 comprises 14 residues. V lost 5 bases and J 0 bases, leaving 11 bases between the germline ends. With a J-beta primer mix and a sample-barcoded 5' primer, a second PCR ran 7 to 11 cycles. MiXCR, run by TCRdb on the 5' RACE reads, gives a single entry per CDR3 protein. The sample includes fewer than 800,000 distinct CDR3 sequences, more than 40% of them seen just once. The J gene is TRBJ2-7, the V gene TRBV18; D is perhaps TRBD2 (6 bases). The sequence came from a woman aged 55-69 years in good health. Material: blood. CDR3 in DNA: TGTGCCAGCTCAGGGAGCGGGCCCTCCTACGAGCAGTACTTC. Protein: CASSGSGPSYEQYF. Supplemented by reference TRBV18 and TRBJ2-7, the full variable domain reads NAGVMQNPRHLVRRRGQEARLRCSPMKGHSHVYWYRQLPEEGLKFMVYLQKENIIDESGMPKERFSAEFPKEGPSILRIQQVVRGDSAAYFCASSGSGPSYEQYFGPGTRLTVT.